This T cell receptor beta chain was profiled in a study of blood T cell repertoires in COVID-19. Background on the study: Samples of COVID-19 (acute and convalescent) were obtained from the United States, Italy and Spain. T cells, B-cell-depleted T cells, or PBMCs provided the cDNA or gDNA that served as material.

The CDR3 extends over 14 amino acids. Trimming took 1 base from V and 5 from J; bases not matched to a gene: 5. Germline CDR1 SEHNR, CDR2 FQNEAQ (reference sequence). In the authors' methods: Estimates of nucleated cell counts were drawn from the amplification of reference gene primers. The repertoire was sequenced with immunoSEQ multiplex PCR; TCRdb's copy has only in-frame clones and lacks some. V and J calls and clone size are copied from that table; D and trimming were computed from the DNA. The sample shows more than 200,000 clones, 88% of them seen only once. This sequence was found in a middle-aged man with acute or convalescent COVID-19. Sequenced material: peripheral blood. The rearrangement links TRBV7-9 to TRBJ2-7; 7 bases agree with TRBD1. CDR3 bases: TGTGCCAGCAGCTTAGAGACAGGGTTGGACGAGCAGTACTTC. Its protein is CASSLETGLDEQYF.